The 28 T cell receptor beta chains below were found in one sample sequenced in a study of regulatory T cells in long-lasting Graves disease. Investigators prepared the TCR beta libraries by applying iRepertoire HTBI primers and Arm-PCR of CDR3 regions. MiXCR, applied by TCRdb to the multiplex PCR reads, yields one record per CDR3 protein. The profile shows 200,000 to 300,000 distinct CDR3 sequences, 20% to 25% of them singletons. Time point in this sample: newly diagnosed GD, antithyroid drugs for less than 3 months. The authors made the TCR library using RNA they extracted from PBMCs. The specimen was peripheral blood mononuclear cells (PBMCs), collected at new diagnosis, from a patient treated with antithyroid drugs. All receptors come from a female donor with Graves disease.

In its sample, this clonotype was seen many times. This sequence joins TRBV3-1 and TRBJ2-7; no clear D. The ends were cut back, 1 base at V and 9 bases at J, with 10 bases in the middle. Germline V gives CDR1 LGHDT, CDR2 YNNKEL (reference sequence). The CDR3 extends over 12 amino acids. CDR3 bases: TGTGCCAGCAGCCAAGGAAGCGACCCGCAGTACTTC. Its protein product is CASSQGSDPQYF.

The table lists this clonotype with many counts. The chain combines TRBV3-1 with TRBJ2-1, with D unclear. Germline V gene data show CDR1 as LGHDT and CDR2 as YNNKEL (reference sequence). The V gene lost 7 bases and the J gene lost 0 bases, with 10 bases spanning the gap. CDR3 length: 14 amino acids. Written as DNA, the CDR3 is TGTGCCAGCACCGTAACGGGCTCCTACAATGAGCAGTTCTTC. Translating gives CASTVTGSYNEQFF.

This CDR3 is CASSPGLAGGGYEQYF. As DNA, the CDR3 is TGTGCCAGCAGCCCGGGACTAGCGGGAGGGGGCTACGAGCAGTACTTC. This rearrangement joins TRBV7-2 to TRBJ2-7; TRBD2 aligns across 16 bases. The CDR3 is 16 residues long. The junction had 4 bases not matched to a gene; V was cut back by 5 bases and J by 3 bases. The V gene's germline CDR1 is SGHTA and CDR2 FQGNSA.

This clonotype has a single count. The chain has TRBV12-3 or TRBV12-4 and TRBJ2-1; D call uncertain. The CDR3 is made up of 17 amino acids. V lost 6 bases to trimming and J lost 0 bases, with 18 bases between them. The CDR3 DNA reads as TGTGCCAGCAGGATAACGCCGGTCCTTCCCTCCTACAATGAGCAGTTCTTC. Translation gives CASRITPVLPSYNEQFF.

The chain links TRBV7-2 to TRBJ2-7; TRBD2 matches 13 bases. Looked up from germline, CDR1 is SGHTA and CDR2 is FQGNSA. CDR3 length equals 15 residues. After removal of 5 bases from V and 5 bases from J, the junction contained 6 bases not matched to a gene. In DNA, the CDR3 is TGTGCCAGCAGCCGGACTAGCGGGAGAATAGACGAGCAGTACTTC. It specifies CASSRTSGRIDEQYF. Complete variable domain (other parts from reference TRBV7-2 and TRBJ2-7): GAGVSQSPSNKVTEKGKDVELRCDPISGHTALYWYRQSLGQGLEFLIYFQGNSAPDKSGLPSDRFSAERTGGSVSTLTIQRTQQEDSAVYLCASSRTSGRIDEQYFGPGTRLTVT.

This clonotype was seen at least ten times. An end of the junction differs from the germline gene, which may be a read error. J is TRBJ1-1 and V is TRBV28, with unresolved D. The CDR3 contains 16 residues. Germline V gene lookup returns CDR1 MDHEN and CDR2 SYDVKM. The CDR3 DNA sequence: TGTGCCAGCACTTTAGGCAGCATGGCATGGAACACTGAAGCTTTCTTT. Protein sequence: CASTLGSMAWNTEAFF.

This clonotype was picked up many times. The chain couples TRBV6-2 or TRBV6-3 to TRBJ2-1; tentatively, D is TRBD2 (6 bases). Germline CDR1 is MNHEY and CDR2 is SVGEGT. Trimming pared 5 bases from V and 11 bases from J, leaving 16 bases between. The CDR3 is 13 residues long. In nucleotides, the CDR3 is TGTGCCAGCAGTCTCAAAGGAGGGATTAAGCAGTTCTTC. It encodes CASSLKGGIKQFF.

There are many counts of this clonotype. The CDR3 reads CASSLVRQDTQYF. The CDR3 DNA sequence: TGTGCCAGCAGTTTAGTTCGGCAAGATACGCAGTATTTT. The chain has TRBV27 and TRBJ2-3; D unclear. There are 13 residues in the CDR3. Germline-derived CDR1 and CDR2 are MNHEY and SMNVEV (reference sequence). V was trimmed by 2 bases and J by 5 bases, leaving 8 bases between them.

This clonotype was found many times. The rearrangement joins TRBV7-9 to TRBJ2-2; the D gene is possibly TRBD2 (6 bases). V was clipped by 7 bases and J by 6 bases, with 12 bases between them. The CDR3 has 13 residues. Germline V gives CDR1 SEHNR, CDR2 FQNEAQ (reference sequence). This chain's CDR3 is CASTHPGAGELFF. In nucleotides, the CDR3 is TGTGCCAGCACCCACCCGGGGGCCGGGGAGCTGTTTTTT.

This clonotype has a count of ten or more. The rearrangement links TRBV3-1 to TRBJ2-2; possibly TRBD1 for D (5 bases). V lost 6 bases to trimming and J lost 2 bases, with 22 bases between them. Per the germline V gene, CDR1 is LGHDT and CDR2 is YNNKEL (reference sequence). This CDR3 region has 18 residues. This chain's CDR3 is CASSQLGYGRANTGELFF. CDR3 coding DNA: TGTGCCAGCAGTCAACTCGGATACGGCAGGGCCAACACCGGGGAGCTGTTTTTT.

Many counts were recorded for this clonotype. The chain is built from TRBV2 and TRBJ1-6; perhaps TRBD1 as D (6 bases). CDR3 length equals 14 residues. In germline, CDR1 is SNHLY, CDR2 FYNNEI. V was cut by 7 bases and J by 6 bases, with 13 bases left in between. The CDR3 reads CASTGDRPNSPLHF. The CDR3 DNA sequence: TGTGCCAGCACAGGGGACCGGCCTAATTCACCCCTCCACTTT.

This clonotype was detected ten times or more. The chain recombines TRBV4-2 with TRBJ2-3; the match to TRBD2 covers 8 bases. The J segment lost 2 bases and the V segment lost 4 bases, leaving 5 bases of the junction unmatched. The CDR3 extends over 15 amino acids. Germline CDR1 is LGHNA and CDR2 is YNFKEQ. CDR3 DNA: TGTGCCAGCAGCCGCGTAGCGGGGACCACAGATACGCAGTATTTT. As protein: CASSRVAGTTDTQYF.

For this clonotype: A much bigger clone sits one base away, suggesting this may be a read error. The rearrangement links TRBV7-6 to TRBJ2-7, with D unclear. The germline gives CDR1 SGHVS, CDR2 FNYEAQ. The CDR3 is made up of 13 amino acids. Here the CDR3 DNA reads TGTGCCATCAGCCCAGCAACCGGGTCCGAGCAGTACTTC. Protein sequence: CAISPATGSEQYF.

This clonotype has at least ten counts. The CDR3 reads CASRSGSRNSPLHF. The CDR3 DNA sequence: TGTGCCAGCAGGTCTGGGTCCCGAAATTCACCCCTCCACTTT. The gene calls are TRBV28 and TRBJ1-6; the D is unclear. The CDR3 runs 14 residues. Trimming cost V 6 bases and J 7 bases, with 13 bases left between them. In germline, CDR1 is MDHEN, CDR2 SYDVKM.

In this sample, this clonotype turned up many times. The genes are TRBV6-2 or TRBV6-3 and TRBJ2-6; TRBD1 matches at 9 bases. CDR3 size: 17 residues. Trimming removed 6 bases from V and 4 bases from J; junction bases left unmatched: 10. CDR1 is MNHEY, CDR2 SVGEGT, per germline. The CDR3 coding sequence is TGTGCCAGCAGCCAACCGGGACAGGGTGCCGGGGCCAACGTCCTGACTTTC. Translation: CASSQPGQGAGANVLTF.

Ten or more counts support this clonotype. V gene TRBV7-2 combines with J gene TRBJ2-1, with D possibly called TRBD1 or TRBD2 (6 bases each). V shed 4 bases and J shed 8 bases, with 18 bases lying between them. The CDR3 length is 15 residues. Germline V gene data show CDR1 as SGHTA and CDR2 as FQGNSA. In nucleotides, the CDR3 is TGTGCCAGCAGCTCCCAGTCGGGGGCGTCCGATGAGCAGTTCTTC. As protein: CASSSQSGASDEQFF.

This clonotype was counted at least ten times. The chain couples TRBV5-1 to TRBJ2-5; 8 bases are shared with TRBD1. Losses at the gene ends were 2 bases for V and 4 bases for J; bases not matched to a gene: 1. The CDR3 loop spans 13 amino acids. The V gene's germline CDR1 is SGHRS and CDR2 YFSETQ. CDR3 protein: CASSFRGRETQYF. CDR3 coding DNA: TGCGCCAGCAGCTTCAGGGGGCGAGAGACCCAGTACTTC.

This clonotype was picked up a small number of times. A far larger clone is off by one base, so a read error is likely. The chain uses TRBV7-2 and TRBJ2-7, with 7 bases aligning to TRBD2. Germline trimming cut 5 bases from V and 5 bases from J; bases unmatched to any gene: 3. This CDR3 spans 12 amino acids. The germline V gene has CDR1 SGHTA and CDR2 FQGNSA. The DNA for the CDR3 is TGTGCCAGCAGCAAGCGGGGTGACGAGCAGTACTTC. Amino acid sequence: CASSKRGDEQYF.

This clonotype was picked up many times. The chain has TRBV20-1 and TRBJ2-7; D gene uncertain. Trimming left V 6 bases short and J 5 bases short, with 5 bases between. CDR3 length: 9 residues. Germline V CDR1 and CDR2: DFQATT, SNEGSKA (reference sequence). Written as DNA, the CDR3 is TGCAGTGCCGGACACGAGCAGTACTTC. Its translation: CSAGHEQYF.

This clonotype has at least ten counts. This chain joins TRBV18 and TRBJ2-7; 9 nucleotides agree with TRBD1. This CDR3 has 15 amino acids. Germline-derived CDR1 and CDR2 are KGHSH and LQKENI. Trimming cost V 3 bases and J 4 bases; bases outside gene matches: 7. In DNA form, the CDR3 reads TGTGCCAGCTCACCGGCCGGGACAGGGTTGTACGAGCAGTACTTC. Its translation: CASSPAGTGLYEQYF.

This clonotype was observed many times. The chain employs TRBV19 and TRBJ2-7, with 7 bases identical to TRBD1. V lost 3 bases to trimming and J lost 3 bases; unmatched junction nucleotides: 5. The CDR3 length is 14 residues. Germline V lookup: CDR1 LNHDA, CDR2 SQIVND (reference sequence). The chain's CDR3 is CASSITGTDYEQYF. In DNA, the CDR3 is TGTGCCAGTAGTATCACCGGGACAGACTACGAGCAGTACTTC.

This clonotype has more than one count but fewer than ten. The rearrangement joins TRBV12-5 to TRBJ2-5, with D uncertain. The germline V gene has CDR1 LGHNT and CDR2 FRNRAP. V was pared by 5 bases and J by 5 bases, with 6 bases between. The CDR3 contains 11 residues. This CDR3 is CASGPRETQYF. CDR3 DNA sequence: TGTGCTAGTGGTCCAAGGGAGACCCAGTACTTC.

This clonotype was counted ten times or more. CDR3 DNA: TGTGCCAGTACGGCTAGCGGGAGGAATGAGCAGTTCTTC. Residues: CASTASGRNEQFF. V gene TRBV19 combines with J gene TRBJ2-1, with 11 bases matching TRBD2. The CDR3 extends over 13 amino acids. J gave up 7 bases and V 7 bases, and 3 bases lay outside the gene matches. CDR1 and CDR2 from the germline V gene are LNHDA and SQIVND (reference sequence).

This clonotype was seen repeatedly, ten times or more. The V and J genes are TRBV30 and TRBJ2-7, with a possible D match to TRBD1 (6 bases). Germline V gives CDR1 GTSNPN, CDR2 SVGIG (reference sequence). The CDR3 is made up of 14 amino acids. V dropped 3 bases and J dropped 6 bases, with 18 bases sitting between them. CDR3 residues: CAWRIRQVRGEQYF. In DNA, the CDR3 is TGTGCCTGGAGGATACGACAGGTTAGGGGCGAGCAGTACTTC.

There are many counts of this clonotype. The DNA for the CDR3 is TGTGCCAGCAGTTACGTGGAACTAGCGGGGTACAATGAGCAGTTCTTC. Translating it yields CASSYVELAGYNEQFF. V usage is TRBV6-2 or TRBV6-3 and J usage is TRBJ2-1; 10 nucleotides line up with TRBD2. Germline values: CDR1 MNHEY, CDR2 SVGEGT. This CDR3 comprises 16 residues. V gave up 2 bases and J gave up 4 bases; unmatched junction bases: 5.

The chain uses TRBV20-1 and TRBJ1-6, with TRBD1 identical over 8 bases. This CDR3 comprises 14 residues. CDR1 is DFQATT and CDR2 is SNEGSKA in the germline V gene (reference sequence). V gave up 6 bases and J gave up 6 bases; unmatched junction bases: 7. CDR3 nucleotides: TGCAGTGCCCCAACGACAGGGGCTAATTCACCCCTCCACTTT. Encoded protein: CSAPTTGANSPLHF.

This clonotype was seen ten or more times. The chain couples TRBV20-1 to TRBJ2-5, with unresolved D. The length of the CDR3 is 12 residues. V lost 2 bases, J lost 2 bases, and 6 bases lay in between. Per the germline V gene, CDR1 is DFQATT and CDR2 is SNEGSKA (reference sequence). This CDR3 reads CSARSLQETQYF. The CDR3 bases are TGCAGTGCTAGATCATTGCAAGAGACCCAGTACTTC.

Here the CDR3 reads CASSLAGSGPNNEQFF. The CDR3 coding sequence is TGCGCCAGCAGCTTGGCCGGTAGCGGGCCAAACAATGAGCAGTTCTTC. The chain has TRBV5-1 and TRBJ2-1; 7 bases agree with TRBD2. Germline loops: CDR1 SGHRS, CDR2 YFSETQ. The CDR3 is made up of 16 amino acids. The J segment lost 5 bases and the V segment lost 0 bases, leaving 8 bases of the junction unmatched.